This entry features one TCR beta chain sequence. Its antigen is not identified. This specimen belongs to a study of PD-1 blockade in mismatch repair-deficient tumors. The wider study: All were previously treated, progressing patients with about twelve mismatch repair-deficient cancer types. Study observations and caveats: After pembrolizumab, tumor-resident clones rose rapidly, then generally contracted before radiologic responses.

The V end lost 1 base, the J end lost 4 bases, and 8 bases lay between the germline ends. Germline loops: CDR1 SQVTM, CDR2 ANQGSEA. CDR3 length: 14 amino acids. PCR or immunohistochemistry showed mismatch repair deficiency in every enrolled patient. TCRs were sequenced from a few patients responding to pembrolizumab. Assay: immunoSEQ multiplex PCR; the TCRdb copy retains only in-frame clones and omits some. The sample carries around 23,000 clones, approximately 83% recorded once. The chain couples TRBV29-1 to TRBJ2-6; no firm D call. The source is an adult with mismatch repair-deficient cancer. Sample: peripheral blood, taken 12 weeks after starting pembrolizumab. The CDR3 reads CSVEGNEGANVLTF. In DNA form, the CDR3 reads TGCAGCGTTGAAGGGAACGAGGGGGCCAACGTCCTGACTTTC.